A selection of T cell receptor beta chains follows, all from one sample in a study of cytomegalovirus exposure and HLA in healthy donors. Profiling relied on immunoSEQ multiplex PCR, and the TCRdb table lists in-frame clones only, not all of them. This sample has about 130,000 clones; roughly 74% occur once, and the top ten carry roughly 4.1%. Sequences were obtained from PBMCs. The source of these receptors is a woman in her forties or fifties in good health and CMV-seropositive. CDR3s include the opening cysteine and the closing phenylalanine or tryptophan. D genes are given only for firm matches. Size tells how often a clone was seen (once, few, many) or the class of an expanded clone, and some rows leave it out.

j_gene | abundance | len | v_gene | d_gene | CDR3aa | CDR3nt
TRBJ2-7 | . | 12 | TRBV2 | TRBD2 | CASSGGGYEQYF | TGTGCCAGCAGTGGGGGGGGTTACGAGCAGTACTTC
TRBJ2-5 | . | 13 | TRBV2 | . | CASTREFQETQYF | TGTGCCAGCACCCGAGAGTTCCAAGAGACCCAGTACTTC
TRBJ2-5 | few | 13 | TRBV6-5 | TRBD1 | CASSPGGGETQYF | TGTGCCAGCAGCCCAGGGGGCGGGGAGACCCAGTACTTC
TRBJ2-3 | . | 14 | TRBV6-1 | . | CASCLLVGTDTQYF | TGTGCCAGCTGCCTGTTAGTTGGCACAGATACGCAGTATTTT
TRBJ1-2 | . | 15 | TRBV7-9 | . | CASSFPLVTGNGYTF | TGTGCCAGCAGCTTCCCACTCGTTACGGGGAACGGCTACACCTTC
TRBJ2-7 | . | 16 | TRBV7-2 | . | CASSLALSGLSYEQYF | TGTGCCAGCAGCTTAGCTTTGAGCGGACTTTCCTACGAGCAGTACTTC
TRBJ1-1 | . | 13 | TRBV7-9 | . | CSSSLEGYTEAFF | TGTTCCAGCAGCTTAGAGGGGTACACTGAAGCTTTCTTT
TRBJ2-1 | few | 13 | TRBV11-2 | . | CASREGRGDEQFF | TGTGCCAGCAGGGAGGGAAGGGGCGATGAGCAGTTCTTC
TRBJ2-1 | few | 16 | TRBV15 | TRBD1 | CATSSSGQGYRNEQFF | TGTGCCACCAGCAGTTCCGGACAGGGATATAGAAATGAGCAGTTCTTC
TRBJ2-1 | once | 14 | TRBV5-1 | TRBD1 | CASSPGQGRDEQFF | TGCGCCAGCAGTCCTGGACAGGGTAGGGATGAGCAGTTCTTC
TRBJ2-1 | . | 13 | TRBV7-3 | . | CASSLPGGNEQFF | TGTGCCAGCAGCTTACCTGGGGGGAATGAGCAGTTCTTC
TRBJ1-5 | few | 14 | TRBV29-1 | TRBD1 | CSVEVQGSNQPQHF | TGCAGCGTTGAAGTACAGGGGAGTAATCAGCCCCAGCATTTT
TRBJ1-4 | . | 13 | TRBV30 | . | CAWSGRRNEKLFF | TGTGCCTGGAGTGGACGGAGGAATGAAAAACTGTTTTTT
TRBJ2-1 | . | 12 | TRBV6-1 | TRBD1 | CASMDRDNEQFF | TGTGCCAGTATGGACAGGGACAATGAGCAGTTCTTC
TRBJ1-6 | . | 17 | TRBV4-1 | . | CASSQDHSRRPNSPLHF | TGCGCCAGCAGCCAAGATCATAGCCGTAGGCCCAATTCACCCCTCCACTTT
TRBJ1-2 | once | 13 | TRBV4-3 | . | CASSQNRDGGYTF | TGCGCCAGCAGCCAAAACAGGGACGGTGGCTACACCTTC
TRBJ2-5 | . | 14 | TRBV10-3 | . | CAISAHGQQETQYF | TGTGCCATCAGTGCCCACGGACAGCAAGAGACCCAGTACTTC
TRBJ2-5 | . | 15 | TRBV5-4 | TRBD1 | CASSKDGTAQETQYF | TGTGCCAGCAGCAAGGACGGGACAGCACAAGAGACCCAGTACTTC
TRBJ1-3 | . | 16 | TRBV2 | . | CASSEAAGFSGNTIYF | TGTGCCAGCAGTGAAGCGGCTGGTTTCTCTGGAAACACCATATATTTT
TRBJ2-5 | . | 16 | TRBV9 | TRBD2 | CASSAGLGVMRETQYF | TGTGCCAGCAGCGCGGGACTAGGGGTGATGCGGGAGACCCAGTACTTC
TRBJ1-2 | . | 14 | TRBV9 | TRBD1 | CASSTRTGGYGYTF | TGTGCCAGCAGCACCCGGACAGGGGGATATGGCTACACCTTC
TRBJ2-1 | . | 12 | TRBV28 | TRBD2 | CASGTSFDEQFF | TGTGCCAGCGGGACTAGTTTCGATGAGCAGTTCTTC
TRBJ1-6 | . | 16 | TRBV2 | . | CASSEEAQAPNSPLHF | TGTGCCAGCAGTGAAGAGGCGCAGGCTCCCAATTCACCCCTCCACTTT
TRBJ2-7 | . | 15 | TRBV4-1 | . | CASSQGHGGAYEQYF | TGCGCCAGCAGCCAAGGGCACGGGGGAGCCTACGAGCAGTACTTC
TRBJ2-1 | . | 13 | TRBV7-2 | TRBD2 | CASSSGGRDEQFF | TGTGCCAGCAGCTCGGGGGGGCGCGATGAGCAGTTCTTC
TRBJ2-7 | . | 15 | TRBV28 | . | CASSFGGQGANEQYF | TGTGCCAGCAGTTTCGGGGGGCAGGGGGCTAACGAGCAGTACTTC
TRBJ1-2 | . | 15 | TRBV2 | TRBD1 | CASSRGQGFNYGYTF | TGTGCCAGCAGCAGGGGACAGGGCTTTAACTATGGCTACACCTTC
TRBJ2-7 | few | 12 | TRBV6-1 | TRBD1 | CASGGQTYEQYF | TGTGCCAGCGGGGGACAGACCTACGAGCAGTACTTC
TRBJ1-6 | . | 15 | TRBV7-9 | . | CASSSGRGGDSPLHF | TGTGCCAGCAGCTCAGGCCGCGGCGGGGATTCACCCCTCCACTTT
TRBJ1-2 | . | 13 | TRBV5-8 | . | CASSFTQNYGYTF | TGTGCCAGCAGCTTTACGCAGAACTATGGCTACACCTTC
TRBJ2-7 | once | 17 | TRBV7-2 | TRBD2 | CASSLTSGVSSGYEQYF | TGTGCCAGCAGCTTGACTAGCGGGGTATCCTCGGGCTACGAGCAGTACTTC
TRBJ1-5 | once | 17 | TRBV21-1 | . | CASSLKRDRNSNQPQHF | TGTGCCAGCAGCTTAAAAAGAGACAGGAATAGCAATCAGCCCCAGCATTTT
TRBJ1-4 | . | 14 | TRBV2 | . | CASSGTGNQEKLFF | TGTGCCAGCAGTGGTACAGGGAATCAAGAAAAACTGTTTTTT
TRBJ2-5 | . | 14 | TRBV28 | . | CASSPMGEKETQYF | TGTGCCAGCAGTCCAATGGGCGAGAAAGAGACCCAGTACTTC
TRBJ2-1 | once | 14 | TRBV29-1 | TRBD1 | CSLNRDRVFDEQFF | TGCAGCCTAAACCGGGACAGGGTGTTCGATGAGCAGTTCTTC
TRBJ1-1 | . | 14 | TRBV10-1 | . | CASSDGGANTEAFF | TGCGCCAGCAGTGACGGGGGGGCGAACACTGAAGCTTTCTTT
TRBJ2-1 | . | 13 | TRBV28 | . | CASHASSYNEQFF | TGTGCCAGCCATGCGAGCTCCTACAATGAGCAGTTCTTC
TRBJ2-1 | . | 19 | TRBV9 | TRBD2 | CASSVGTSGVIFSYNEQFF | TGTGCCAGCAGCGTAGGGACTAGCGGGGTTATCTTCTCCTACAATGAGCAGTTCTTC
TRBJ1-2 | . | 12 | TRBV10-3 | . | CAISGENYGYTF | TGTGCCATCAGTGGGGAGAACTATGGCTACACCTTC
TRBJ2-2 | few | 15 | TRBV5-4 | . | CASQSGTYNTGELFF | TGTGCCAGCCAATCCGGGACTTATAACACCGGGGAGCTGTTTTTT
TRBJ2-3 | once | 16 | TRBV4-3 | TRBD2 | CASSQGLAGGTDTQYF | TGCGCCAGCAGCCAAGGACTAGCGGGGGGCACAGATACGCAGTATTTT
TRBJ2-7 | . | 15 | TRBV5-6 | . | CASSLGGQALYEQYF | TGTGCCAGCAGCTTGGGGGGCCAGGCTCTATACGAGCAGTACTTC
TRBJ1-2 | . | 13 | TRBV28 | . | CASSRGGAYGYTF | TGTGCCAGCAGTCGGGGAGGCGCCTATGGCTACACCTTC
TRBJ1-5 | . | 17 | TRBV5-8 | TRBD1 | CASSPGTGVAGNQPQHF | TGTGCCAGCAGCCCCGGGACAGGGGTCGCCGGCAATCAGCCCCAGCATTTT
TRBJ1-2 | . | 14 | TRBV21-1 | . | CASRTDRGNYGYTF | TGTGCCAGCAGAACAGACAGGGGAAACTATGGCTACACCTTC
TRBJ1-3 | . | 15 | TRBV13 | TRBD1 | CASSYGTASGNTIYF | TGTGCCAGCAGCTACGGGACAGCCTCTGGAAACACCATATATTTT
TRBJ2-5 | . | 16 | TRBV7-6 | . | CASSLAGGQIQETQYF | TGTGCCAGCAGCTTAGCGGGAGGCCAGATCCAAGAGACCCAGTACTTC
TRBJ2-1 | . | 17 | TRBV7-2 | TRBD2 | CASSSELAGRVYNEQFF | TGTGCCAGCAGCTCCGAGCTAGCGGGGCGAGTTTACAATGAGCAGTTCTTC
TRBJ1-2 | . | 14 | TRBV7-6 | . | CASSPPGGRRSYTF | TGTGCCAGCAGCCCGCCGGGGGGGAGACGGAGCTACACCTTC
TRBJ1-1 | . | 15 | TRBV19 | TRBD1 | CATRTGARFDTEAFF | TGTGCCACCCGAACAGGGGCGCGTTTCGACACTGAAGCTTTCTTT
TRBJ2-3 | . | 13 | TRBV11-3 | . | CASSRTNTDTQYF | TGTGCCAGCAGCAGGACTAACACAGATACGCAGTATTTT
TRBJ2-1 | . | 16 | TRBV5-4 | TRBD2 | CASSFLAGGPYNEQFF | TGTGCCAGCAGCTTTCTAGCGGGGGGGCCGTACAATGAGCAGTTCTTC
TRBJ2-5 | . | 13 | TRBV5-6 | . | CASSLGQRETQYF | TGTGCCAGCAGCTTAGGACAGAGAGAGACCCAGTACTTC